The present entry profiles one T cell receptor (beta chain) with its context. Its matching antigen is unknown. Other DNA sequences of this sample code for an identical CDR3. cDNA reverse transcribed from extracted RNA served as the sequencing template. Libraries were prepared by immunoSEQ multiplex PCR; TCRdb keeps only in-frame clonotypes and omits some of them. The sample holds roughly 200,000 clones, roughly 50% seen once. Germline lookup yields CDR1 SQVTM and CDR2 ANQGSEA. The CDR3 spans 12 residues. The ends were cut back, 3 bases at V and 3 bases at J, with 9 bases in the middle. This sample was taken from a study of CD8+ T cells in alopecia areata. Study-level background: By percentage of affected scalp area, the severity of treated patients was scored. The study's findings and limits: Tissue-resident alphabeta T cells belonging to normal skin likewise get sequenced within scalp specimens. On tofacitinib, scalp clonality and expanded CD8+ clones among top 100 fell significantly.

The treatment is: oral pan-JAK inhibitor, 5-10 mg twice daily. Sorted populations comprised CD4+ and CD8+ T cells obtained from PBMCs. V usage is TRBV29-1 and J usage is TRBJ2-7, with D perhaps being TRBD1 or TRBD2 (5 bases each). The sequenced sample was CD8+ T cells sorted from blood, obtained at week 24, from a patient treated with tofacitinib. The source of this sequence is a human donor with alopecia areata. CDR3 sequence reads: CSVDGGSYEQYF. CDR3 in DNA: TGCAGCGTTGATGGGGGAAGCTACGAGCAGTACTTC.